Below, 18 T cell receptor beta chains from the same sample are listed, as sequenced in a study of metastatic and nonmetastatic thyroid tumors. Thyroid surgery had not been preceded by any treatment in any patient. TCRdb reassembled clones from the PCR reads with MiXCR. The sample shows tens of thousands of clones, roughly 15% of them seen only once. Sample: blood. The receptors come from a female donor with papillary thyroid cancer or a benign thyroid nodule (not recorded which). Some clones in this sample may be carry-over from other donors' samples.

The rearrangement uses TRBV5-1 and TRBJ2-7; TRBD2 might be the D (6 bases). Germline lookup yields CDR1 SGHRS and CDR2 YFSETQ. The CDR3 runs to 14 residues. The V and J ends lost 0 bases and 2 bases respectively, with 9 bases between them. CDR3 region: CASSLAGLPYEQYF. The CDR3 DNA is TGCGCCAGCAGCTTGGCGGGACTGCCCTACGAGCAGTACTTC. The complete variable domain, with remaining parts taken from reference TRBV5-1 and TRBJ2-7, reads KAGVTQTPRYLIKTRGQQVTLSCSPISGHRSVSWYQQTPGQGLQFLFEYFSETQRNKGNFPGRFSGRQFSNSRSEMNVSTLELGDSALYLCASSLAGLPYEQYFGPGTRLTVT.

This clone was seen many times. This sample also contains other DNA sequences that code for the same CDR3. The chain combines TRBV19 with TRBJ2-3, with D uncertain. Trimming removed 5 bases at V and 6 bases at J, with 6 bases between. Per the germline V gene, CDR1 is LNHDA and CDR2 is SQIVND (reference sequence). This CDR3 has 11 amino acids. CDR3 nucleotide sequence: TGTGCCAGTAGTTTCGGGGATACGCAGTATTTT. It specifies CASSFGDTQYF.

The sample holds many counts of this clone. V is TRBV5-1 and J is TRBJ2-5; D tentatively fits TRBD1 or TRBD2 (5 bases each). The germline V gene encodes CDR1 SGHRS and CDR2 YFSETQ. CDR3 length: 15 residues. The germline V and J ends were trimmed by 7 bases and 4 bases, with 20 bases remaining between them. The DNA for the CDR3 is TGCGCCAGCGGCGAACCCGGGGCCCTGGGAGAGACCCAGTACTTC. Its translation: CASGEPGALGETQYF.

The rearrangement joins TRBV4-1 to TRBJ1-1; 7 nucleotides agree with TRBD1. CDR1 and CDR2 (germline): MGHRA, YSYEKL. The CDR3 spans 17 residues. With 1 base clipped from V and 1 base from J, the junction kept 9 bases outside the gene matches. The CDR3 loop reads CASSQGKGGVPNTEAFF. CDR3 bases: TGCGCCAGCAGCCAAGGAAAAGGGGGCGTCCCGAACACTGAAGCTTTCTTT.

This clone showed up many times. Germline is not matched at one junction end, which may reflect a read error. CDR3 nucleotides: TGTGCCAGCAGTACAACTCTTTCACCGGGACAGAGACCTTTC. It translates to CASSTTLSPGQRPF. The chain employs TRBV28 and TRBJ2-7; 7 nucleotides align to TRBD1. The CDR3 consists of 14 residues. CDR1 and CDR2 from the germline V gene are MDHEN and SYDVKM.

This clone has just one count. The J gene is TRBJ2-3, the V gene TRBV7-6; possibly TRBD2 for D (5 bases). V was trimmed by 6 bases and J by 7 bases, leaving 20 bases between them. The CDR3 covers 15 residues. CDR1 is SGHVS, CDR2 FNYEAQ, per germline. Written as DNA, the CDR3 is TGTGCCAGCAGTTCTACAGCGGCCACGGCATATACGCAGTATTTT. This encodes CASSSTAATAYTQYF.

This clone was seen many times. The chain employs TRBV4-3 and TRBJ2-7; no firm D call. The V gene's germline CDR1 is LGHNA and CDR2 YSLEER. The CDR3 is made up of 15 amino acids. With 0 bases removed from V and 2 bases from J, the gap between germline ends came to 11 bases. The CDR3 sequence is CASSQDRATTYEQYF. In DNA, the CDR3 is TGCGCCAGCAGCCAAGATAGGGCTACCACCTACGAGCAGTACTTC.

The J gene is TRBJ2-7, the V gene TRBV6-1, with D tentatively TRBD1 (7 bases). V shed 6 bases and J shed 0 bases, with 12 bases lying between them. CDR1 and CDR2 (germline): MNHNS, SASEGT. The CDR3 is made up of 14 amino acids. The DNA of the CDR3 is TGTGCCAGCAGAAGACAGGGAGGCTCCTACGAGCAGTACTTC. Translation gives CASRRQGGSYEQYF.

The sample holds a few counts of this clone. The chain has TRBV6-5 and TRBJ2-2; TRBD2 matches at 7 bases. Trimming cost V 6 bases and J 11 bases; bases outside gene matches: 18. The CDR3 has 16 residues. Germline assignment: CDR1 MNHEY and CDR2 SVGAGI. The CDR3, as DNA: TGTGCCAGCAGATTTCGACTAGCTGGGTTGGGCGGTGAGCTGTTTTTT. The encoded protein is CASRFRLAGLGGELFF.

In DNA form, the CDR3 reads TGTGCCAGCATCCGGGACAGGGTAACGGGGAATGAGCAGTTCTTC. Residues: CASIRDRVTGNEQFF. The gene calls are TRBV6-4 and TRBJ2-1, with 9 positions matching TRBD1. Germline values: CDR1 MRHNA, CDR2 SNTAGT. The CDR3 covers 15 residues. The junction had 11 bases not matched to a gene; V was cut back by 7 bases and J by 7 bases.

This clone appeared a single time. The rearrangement joins TRBV12-3 or TRBV12-4 to TRBJ2-7; 10 bases are a match to TRBD2. The CDR3 runs 15 residues. With 4 bases clipped from V and 4 bases from J, the junction kept 7 bases outside the gene matches. This CDR3 is CASSSQRGGPYEQYF. CDR3 bases: TGTGCCAGCAGTTCCCAGCGGGGGGGCCCGTACGAGCAGTACTTC.

This clone occurred once. Mismatch with germline at one junction end may stem from a read error. The gene calls are TRBV20-1 and TRBJ1-2; unclear D gene. The CDR3 has 12 residues. From germline, CDR1 is DFQATT and CDR2 SNEGSKA (reference sequence). The CDR3 sequence is CSARSGLYCYTF. The CDR3 DNA is TGCAGTGCTAGATCGGGCCTCTATTGCTACACCTTC.

The V call is TRBV20-1, the J call TRBJ1-2; 7 bases map to TRBD1. Per the germline V gene, CDR1 is DFQATT and CDR2 is SNEGSKA (reference sequence). There are 13 residues in the CDR3. The V and J ends lost 3 bases and 4 bases, in that order; junction bases with no gene match: 5. The CDR3 here is CSARGAGGYGYTF. The CDR3 DNA reads TGCAGTGCTAGGGGGGCAGGGGGCTATGGCTACACCTTC.

This chain uses TRBV11-2 with TRBJ1-1; D is possibly TRBD1 (6 bases). Trimming pared 5 bases from V and 2 bases from J, leaving 15 bases between. Germline V gene lookup returns CDR1 SGHAT and CDR2 FQNNGV. CDR3 length: 15 amino acids. The CDR3 loop is CASSRGQSINTEAFF. The CDR3 DNA sequence: TGTGCCAGCAGCCGCGGACAGTCCATTAACACTGAAGCTTTCTTT.

In its sample, this clone was seen many times. The rearrangement uses TRBV24-1 and TRBJ1-2; tentative D call: TRBD1 (6 bases). The CDR3 is 14 amino acids. The germline V gene encodes CDR1 KGHDR and CDR2 SFDVKD. Between the trimmed V and J ends, which lost 4 bases and 4 bases, there was a span of 12 bases. CDR3: CATSEGTTTYGYTF. The DNA of the CDR3 is TGTGCCACCAGTGAAGGGACAACTACCTATGGCTACACCTTC.

This clone has at least ten counts. The chain recombines TRBV2 with TRBJ2-3; tentatively, D is TRBD1 or TRBD2 (5 bases each). Deletions cut 6 bases from V and 0 bases from J, with 13 bases between. This CDR3 is built from 15 residues. Germline-derived CDR1 and CDR2 are SNHLY and FYNNEI. CDR3 nucleotide sequence: TGTGCCAGCAGCCCTGGGACCCATAGCACAGATACGCAGTATTTT. Protein: CASSPGTHSTDTQYF.

In this sample, this clone turned up many times. V is TRBV5-1 and J is TRBJ1-5; 7 nucleotides match TRBD1. In germline, CDR1 is SGHRS, CDR2 YFSETQ. Unmatched junction bases numbered 3, after V lost 4 bases and J lost 2 bases. The CDR3 covers 14 residues. The CDR3 DNA reads as TGCGCCAGCAGCCCGGGGACAGGCAATCAGCCCCAGCATTTT. This gives the protein CASSPGTGNQPQHF. Based on the CDR3 plus reference TRBV5-1 and TRBJ1-5, the full variable domain is KAGVTQTPRYLIKTRGQQVTLSCSPISGHRSVSWYQQTPGQGLQFLFEYFSETQRNKGNFPGRFSGRQFSNSRSEMNVSTLELGDSALYLCASSPGTGNQPQHFGDGTRLSIL.

CDR3 sequence reads: CASQSFGARQITEAFF. The CDR3 DNA sequence: TGTGCCAGCCAGAGTTTTGGGGCCCGGCAGATCACTGAAGCTTTCTTT. This sequence joins TRBV19 and TRBJ1-1, with a possible D match to TRBD1 (5 bases). The V end was cut by 9 bases, the J end by 4 bases, with 24 bases between. CDR1 and CDR2 (germline): LNHDA, SQIVND (reference sequence). The CDR3 has 16 amino acids. Full variable domain (missing parts from reference TRBV19 and TRBJ1-1): DGGITQSPKYLFRKEGQNVTLSCEQNLNHDAMYWYRQDPGQGLRLIYYSQIVNDFQKGDIAEGYSVSREKKESFPLTVTSAQKNPTAFYLCASQSFGARQITEAFFGQGTRLTVV.